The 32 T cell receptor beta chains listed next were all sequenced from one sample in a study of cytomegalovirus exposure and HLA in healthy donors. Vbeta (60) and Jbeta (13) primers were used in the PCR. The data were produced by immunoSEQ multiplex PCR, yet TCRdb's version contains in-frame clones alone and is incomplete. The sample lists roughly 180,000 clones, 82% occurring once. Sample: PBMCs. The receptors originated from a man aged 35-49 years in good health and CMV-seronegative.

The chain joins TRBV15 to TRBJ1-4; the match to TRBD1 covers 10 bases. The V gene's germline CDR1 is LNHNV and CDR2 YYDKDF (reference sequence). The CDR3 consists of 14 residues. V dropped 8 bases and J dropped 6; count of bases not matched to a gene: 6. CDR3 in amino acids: CATPAGTGDEKLFF. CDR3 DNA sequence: TGTGCCACCCCCGCCGGGACAGGGGATGAAAAACTGTTTTTT.

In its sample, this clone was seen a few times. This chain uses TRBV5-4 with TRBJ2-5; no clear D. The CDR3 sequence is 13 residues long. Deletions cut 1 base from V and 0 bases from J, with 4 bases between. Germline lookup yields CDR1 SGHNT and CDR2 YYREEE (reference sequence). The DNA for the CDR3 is TGTGCCAGCAGCTTGCACAACCAAGAGACCCAGTACTTC. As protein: CASSLHNQETQYF.

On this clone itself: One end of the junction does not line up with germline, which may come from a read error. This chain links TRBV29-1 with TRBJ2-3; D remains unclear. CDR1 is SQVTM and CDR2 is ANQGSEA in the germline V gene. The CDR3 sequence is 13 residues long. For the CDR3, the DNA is TGCAGCGTTGAAGAGGTCGGCACAGATATGCAGTATTTT. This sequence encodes CSVEEVGTDMQYF.

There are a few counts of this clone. Here the CDR3 DNA reads TGTGCCACCAGTGGTCAGGATACGCAGTATTTT. This gives the protein CATSGQDTQYF. This chain connects TRBV15 to TRBJ2-3; the D is unclear. The CDR3 covers 11 residues. The V end lost 6 bases, the J end lost 6 bases, and 7 bases lay between the germline ends. CDR1 is LNHNV, CDR2 YYDKDF, per germline (reference sequence).

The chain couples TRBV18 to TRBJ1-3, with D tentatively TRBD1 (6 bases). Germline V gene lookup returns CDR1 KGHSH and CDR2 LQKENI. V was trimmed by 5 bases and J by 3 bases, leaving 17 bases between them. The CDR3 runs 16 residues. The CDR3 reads CASSSRRGGFGNTIYF. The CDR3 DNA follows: TGTGCCAGCTCATCGCGTCGGGGGGGCTTTGGAAACACCATATATTTT. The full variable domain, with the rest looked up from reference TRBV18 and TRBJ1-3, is NAGVMQNPRHLVRRRGQEARLRCSPMKGHSHVYWYRQLPEEGLKFMVYLQKENIIDESGMPKERFSAEFPKEGPSILRIQQVVRGDSAAYFCASSSRRGGFGNTIYFGEGSWLTVV.

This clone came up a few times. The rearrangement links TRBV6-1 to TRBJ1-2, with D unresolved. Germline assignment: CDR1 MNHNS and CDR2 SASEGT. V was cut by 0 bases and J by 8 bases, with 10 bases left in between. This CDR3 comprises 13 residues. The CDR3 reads CASSEARRVGYTF. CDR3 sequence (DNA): TGTGCCAGCAGTGAAGCGCGACGGGTAGGCTACACCTTC.

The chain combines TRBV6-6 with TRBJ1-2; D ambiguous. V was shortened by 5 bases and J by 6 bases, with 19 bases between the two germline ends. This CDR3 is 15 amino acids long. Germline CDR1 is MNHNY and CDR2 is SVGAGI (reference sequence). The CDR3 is CASSETGPPRDGYTF. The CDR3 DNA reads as TGTGCCAGCAGTGAGACGGGTCCTCCTCGGGATGGCTACACCTTC.

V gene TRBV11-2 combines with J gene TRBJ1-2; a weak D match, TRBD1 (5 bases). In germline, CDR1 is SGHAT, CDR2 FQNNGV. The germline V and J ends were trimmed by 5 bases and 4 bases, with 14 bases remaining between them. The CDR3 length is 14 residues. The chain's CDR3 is CASSPTGGGYGYTF. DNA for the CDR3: TGTGCCAGCAGCCCGACGGGGGGAGGCTATGGCTACACCTTC.

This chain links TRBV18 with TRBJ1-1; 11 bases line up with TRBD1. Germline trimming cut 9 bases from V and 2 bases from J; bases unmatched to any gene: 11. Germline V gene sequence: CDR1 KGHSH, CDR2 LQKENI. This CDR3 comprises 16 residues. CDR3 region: CASQTGQGALNTEAFF. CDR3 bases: TGTGCCAGTCAAACCGGACAGGGGGCACTTAACACTGAAGCTTTCTTT.

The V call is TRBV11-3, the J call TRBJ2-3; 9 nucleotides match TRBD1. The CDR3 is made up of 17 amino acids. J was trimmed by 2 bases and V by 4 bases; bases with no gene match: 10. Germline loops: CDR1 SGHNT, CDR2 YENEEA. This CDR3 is CASSSFSDRGNTDTQYF. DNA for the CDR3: TGTGCCAGCAGCTCATTCTCGGACAGGGGCAACACAGATACGCAGTATTTT.

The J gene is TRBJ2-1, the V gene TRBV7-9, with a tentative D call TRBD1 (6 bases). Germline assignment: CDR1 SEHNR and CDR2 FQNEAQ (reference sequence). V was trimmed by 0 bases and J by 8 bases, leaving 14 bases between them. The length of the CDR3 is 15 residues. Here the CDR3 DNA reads TGTGCCAGCAGCTTAGCGGGCAGGGGATGGGATGAGCAGTTCTTC. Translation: CASSLAGRGWDEQFF. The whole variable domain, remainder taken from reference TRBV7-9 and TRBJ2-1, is DTGVSQNPRHKITKRGQNVTFRCDPISEHNRLYWYRQTLGQGPEFLTYFQNEAQLEKSRLLSDRFSAERPKGSFSTLEIQRTEQGDSAMYLCASSLAGRGWDEQFFGPGTRLTVL.

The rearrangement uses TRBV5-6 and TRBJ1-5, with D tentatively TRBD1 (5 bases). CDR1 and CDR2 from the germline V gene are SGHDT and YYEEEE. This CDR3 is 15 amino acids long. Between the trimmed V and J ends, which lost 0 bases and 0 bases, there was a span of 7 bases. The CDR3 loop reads CASSLGQISNQPQHF. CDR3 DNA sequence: TGTGCCAGCAGCTTGGGACAGATTAGCAATCAGCCCCAGCATTTT.

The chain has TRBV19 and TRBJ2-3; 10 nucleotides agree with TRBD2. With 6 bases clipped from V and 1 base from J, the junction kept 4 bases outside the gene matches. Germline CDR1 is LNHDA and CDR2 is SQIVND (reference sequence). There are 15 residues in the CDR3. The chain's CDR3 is CASRISGGGTDTQYF. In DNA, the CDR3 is TGTGCCAGTAGAATAAGCGGGGGGGGCACAGATACGCAGTATTTT.

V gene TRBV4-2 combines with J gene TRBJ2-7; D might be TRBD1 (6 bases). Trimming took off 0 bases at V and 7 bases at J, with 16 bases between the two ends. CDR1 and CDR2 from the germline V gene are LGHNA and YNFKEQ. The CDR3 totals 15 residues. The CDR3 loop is CASSQDGQGTGEQYF. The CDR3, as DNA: TGTGCCAGCAGCCAAGATGGGCAGGGGACGGGGGAGCAGTACTTC.

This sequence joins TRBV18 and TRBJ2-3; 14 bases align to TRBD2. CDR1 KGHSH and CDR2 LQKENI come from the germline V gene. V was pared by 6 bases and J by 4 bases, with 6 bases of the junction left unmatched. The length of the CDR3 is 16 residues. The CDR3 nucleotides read TGTGCCAGCTCTCGCGGACTAGCGGGAGGCGCAGATACGCAGTATTTT. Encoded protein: CASSRGLAGGADTQYF.

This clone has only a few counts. This CDR3 is CASLTSGGANEQFF. The DNA for the CDR3 is TGTGCCAGCCTAACTAGCGGGGGGGCCAATGAGCAGTTCTTC. The chain links TRBV6-5 to TRBJ2-1, with 13 bases matching TRBD2. Looked up from germline, CDR1 is MNHEY and CDR2 is SVGAGI. The CDR3 loop spans 14 amino acids. Losses at the gene ends were 8 bases for V and 6 bases for J; bases not matched to a gene: 4.

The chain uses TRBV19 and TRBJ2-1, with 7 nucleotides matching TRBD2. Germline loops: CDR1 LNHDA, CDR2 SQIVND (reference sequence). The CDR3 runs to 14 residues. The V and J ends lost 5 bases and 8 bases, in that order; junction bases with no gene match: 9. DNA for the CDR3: TGTGCCAGTAGTTTCCGGACTAGACCGTATGAGCAGTTCTTC. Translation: CASSFRTRPYEQFF.

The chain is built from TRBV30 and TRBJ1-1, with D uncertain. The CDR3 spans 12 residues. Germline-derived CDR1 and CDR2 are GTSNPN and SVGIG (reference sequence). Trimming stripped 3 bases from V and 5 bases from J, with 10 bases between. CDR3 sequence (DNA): TGTGCCTGGAGCCGAGGTTTAACTGAAGCTTTCTTT. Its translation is CAWSRGLTEAFF.

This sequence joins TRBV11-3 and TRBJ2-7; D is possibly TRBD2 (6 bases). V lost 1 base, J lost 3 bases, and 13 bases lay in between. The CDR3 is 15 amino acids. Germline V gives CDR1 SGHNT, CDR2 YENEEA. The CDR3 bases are TGTGCCAGCAGCTTAGCGGGAGACCACTACTACGAGCAGTACTTC. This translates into CASSLAGDHYYEQYF.

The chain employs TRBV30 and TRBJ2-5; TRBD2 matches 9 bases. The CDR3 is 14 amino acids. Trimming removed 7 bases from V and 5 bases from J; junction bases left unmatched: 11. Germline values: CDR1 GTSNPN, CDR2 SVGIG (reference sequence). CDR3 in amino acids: CAFSGGPAWETQYF. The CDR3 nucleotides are TGTGCCTTTAGCGGGGGCCCTGCCTGGGAGACCCAGTACTTC. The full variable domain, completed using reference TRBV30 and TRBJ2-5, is SQTIHQWPATLVQPVGSPLSLECTVEGTSNPNLYWYRQAAGRGLQLLFYSVGIGQISSEVPQNLSASRPQDRQFILSSKKLLLSDSGFYLCAFSGGPAWETQYFGPGTRLLVL.

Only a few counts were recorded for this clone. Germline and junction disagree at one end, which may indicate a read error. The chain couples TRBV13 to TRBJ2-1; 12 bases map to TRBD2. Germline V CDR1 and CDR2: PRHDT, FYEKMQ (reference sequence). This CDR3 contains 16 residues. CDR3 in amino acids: CASSIGGLAGDNEQFF. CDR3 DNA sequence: TGTGCCAGCAGCATAGGGGGACTAGCGGGCGACAATGAGCAGTTCTTC.

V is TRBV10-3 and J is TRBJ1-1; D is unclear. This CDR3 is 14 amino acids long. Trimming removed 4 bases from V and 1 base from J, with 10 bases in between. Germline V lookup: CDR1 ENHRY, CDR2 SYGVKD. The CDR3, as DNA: TGTGCCATCAGTGTCGTCAGTCAGAACACTGAAGCTTTCTTT. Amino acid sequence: CAISVVSQNTEAFF.

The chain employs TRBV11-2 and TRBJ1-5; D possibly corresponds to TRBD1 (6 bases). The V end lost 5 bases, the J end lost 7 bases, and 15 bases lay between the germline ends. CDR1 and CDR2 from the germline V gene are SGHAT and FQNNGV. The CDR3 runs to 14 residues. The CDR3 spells CASSPNRARQPQHF. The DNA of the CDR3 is TGTGCCAGCAGCCCAAACAGGGCCAGGCAGCCCCAGCATTTT.

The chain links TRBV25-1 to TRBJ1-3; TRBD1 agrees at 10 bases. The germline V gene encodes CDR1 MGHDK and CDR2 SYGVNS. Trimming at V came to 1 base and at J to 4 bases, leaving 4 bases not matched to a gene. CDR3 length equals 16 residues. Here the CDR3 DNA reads TGTGCCAGCAGTGAATGGGGGACAGGGGCCGGAAACACCATATATTTT. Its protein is CASSEWGTGAGNTIYF.

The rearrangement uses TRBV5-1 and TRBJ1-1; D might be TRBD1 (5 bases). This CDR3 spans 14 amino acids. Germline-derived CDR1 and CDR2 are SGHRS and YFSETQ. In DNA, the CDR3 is TGCGTCTGCAGGCGGGGACTTGACAACACTGAAGCTTTCTTT. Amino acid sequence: CVCRRGLDNTEAFF.

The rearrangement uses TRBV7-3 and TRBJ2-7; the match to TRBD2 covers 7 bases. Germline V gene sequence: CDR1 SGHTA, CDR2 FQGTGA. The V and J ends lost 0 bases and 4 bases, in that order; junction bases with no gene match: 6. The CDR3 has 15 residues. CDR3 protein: CASSLTGGFQYEQYF. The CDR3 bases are TGTGCCAGCAGCTTAACGGGGGGGTTTCAGTACGAGCAGTACTTC.

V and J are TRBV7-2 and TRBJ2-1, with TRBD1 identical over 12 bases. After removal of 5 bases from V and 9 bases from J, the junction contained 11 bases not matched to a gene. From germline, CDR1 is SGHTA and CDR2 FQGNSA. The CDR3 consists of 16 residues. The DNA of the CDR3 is TGTGCCAGCAGCCCCTACTCCGGGACAGGGGGCGCTGAGCAGTTCTTC. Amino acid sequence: CASSPYSGTGGAEQFF.

In DNA, the CDR3 is TGTGCCAGCAGCCTCCGGACAGGGGGGGATCAGCCCCAGCATTTT. It yields the protein CASSLRTGGDQPQHF. This chain joins TRBV5-6 and TRBJ1-5, with 10 bases aligning to TRBD1. Germline trimming cut 4 bases from V and 5 bases from J; bases unmatched to any gene: 6. Germline CDR1 SGHDT, CDR2 YYEEEE. The CDR3 extends over 15 amino acids.

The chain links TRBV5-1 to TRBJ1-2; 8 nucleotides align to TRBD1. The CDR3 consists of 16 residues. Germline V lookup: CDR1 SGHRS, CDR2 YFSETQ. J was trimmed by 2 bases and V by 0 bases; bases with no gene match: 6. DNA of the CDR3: TGCGCCAGCAGCTTGGTCCGACAGGGGTGGAACTATGGCTACACCTTC. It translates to CASSLVRQGWNYGYTF.

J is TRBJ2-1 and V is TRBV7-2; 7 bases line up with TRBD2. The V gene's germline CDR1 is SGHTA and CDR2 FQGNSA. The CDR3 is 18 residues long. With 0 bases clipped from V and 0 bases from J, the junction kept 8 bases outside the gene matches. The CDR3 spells CASSLALSRGSSYNEQFF. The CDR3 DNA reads TGTGCCAGCAGCTTAGCGCTAAGTCGCGGGAGCTCCTACAATGAGCAGTTCTTC.

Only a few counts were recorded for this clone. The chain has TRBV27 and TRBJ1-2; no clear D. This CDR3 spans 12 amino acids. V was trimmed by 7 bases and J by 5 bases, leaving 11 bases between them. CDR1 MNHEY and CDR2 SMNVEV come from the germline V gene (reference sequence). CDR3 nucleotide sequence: TGTGCCAGCATCCCCTCTTTTTATGGCTACACCTTC. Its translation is CASIPSFYGYTF.

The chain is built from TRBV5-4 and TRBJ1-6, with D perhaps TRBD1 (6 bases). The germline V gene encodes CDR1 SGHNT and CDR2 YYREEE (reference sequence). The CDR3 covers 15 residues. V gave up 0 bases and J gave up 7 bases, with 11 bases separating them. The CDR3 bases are TGTGCCAGCAGCTTGGGGACTGACAGGAATTCACCCCTCCACTTT. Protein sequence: CASSLGTDRNSPLHF.